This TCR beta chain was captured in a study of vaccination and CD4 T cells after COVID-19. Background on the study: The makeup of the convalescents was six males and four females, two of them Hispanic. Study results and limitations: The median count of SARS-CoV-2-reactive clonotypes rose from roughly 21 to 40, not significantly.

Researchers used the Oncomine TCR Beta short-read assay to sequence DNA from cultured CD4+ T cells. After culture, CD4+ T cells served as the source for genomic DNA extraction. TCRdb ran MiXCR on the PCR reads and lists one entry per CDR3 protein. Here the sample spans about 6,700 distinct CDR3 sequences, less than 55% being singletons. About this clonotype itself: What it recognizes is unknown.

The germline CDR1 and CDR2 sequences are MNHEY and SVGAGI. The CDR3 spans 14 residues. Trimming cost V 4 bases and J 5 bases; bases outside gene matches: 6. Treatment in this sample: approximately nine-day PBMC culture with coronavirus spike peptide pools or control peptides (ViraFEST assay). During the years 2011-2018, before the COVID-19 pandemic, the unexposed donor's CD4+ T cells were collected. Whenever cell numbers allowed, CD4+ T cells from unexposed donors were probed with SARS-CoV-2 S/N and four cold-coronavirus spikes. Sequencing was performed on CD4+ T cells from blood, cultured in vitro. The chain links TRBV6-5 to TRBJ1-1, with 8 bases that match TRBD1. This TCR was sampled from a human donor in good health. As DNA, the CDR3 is TGTGCCAGCAGTTCAGGGGGCTTAGTGACTGAAGCTTTCTTT. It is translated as CASSSGGLVTEAFF.